This T cell receptor beta chain derives from a study of CXCR3-negative and CXCR3-positive naive CD8 T cells. Study-wide results and limits: The TRB CDR3s that CXCR3-positive naive cells carried were more hydrophobic than those of CXCR3-negative naive cells.

UMI labels and 5' RACE were used to prepare the TRB cDNA libraries. TCRdb reprocessed the 5' RACE reads, keeping one entry per CDR3 protein, no DNA. The repertoire table contains roughly 7,300 distinct CDR3 sequences. A note on this clonotype: Its target is unknown.

The CDR3 consists of 15 residues. Looked up from germline, CDR1 is SGHKS and CDR2 is YYEKEE (reference sequence). The TCR was taken from a human donor in good health. Some clones in this sample may be carry-over from other donors' samples. The V call is TRBV5-5, the J call TRBJ2-7. Specimen: naive CXCR3+ CD8+ T cells from blood. Subset denoted: CD45RO-CCR7+CD27+CD95- naive CD8+ T cells expressing CXCR3 (TNR3+). The CDR3 here is CASSLGAGSYYEQYF.